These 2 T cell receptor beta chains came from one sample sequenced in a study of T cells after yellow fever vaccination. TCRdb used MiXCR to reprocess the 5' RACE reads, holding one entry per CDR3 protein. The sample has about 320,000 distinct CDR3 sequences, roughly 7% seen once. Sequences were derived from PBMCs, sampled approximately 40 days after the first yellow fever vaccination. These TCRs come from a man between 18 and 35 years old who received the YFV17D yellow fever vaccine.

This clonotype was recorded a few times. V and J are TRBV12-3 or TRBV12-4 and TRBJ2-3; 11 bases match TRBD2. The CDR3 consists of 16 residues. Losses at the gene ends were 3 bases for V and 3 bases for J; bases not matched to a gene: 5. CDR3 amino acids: CASSFIAGGLTDTQYF. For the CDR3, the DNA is TGTGCCAGCAGTTTCATAGCGGGGGGGCTTACAGATACGCAGTATTTT.

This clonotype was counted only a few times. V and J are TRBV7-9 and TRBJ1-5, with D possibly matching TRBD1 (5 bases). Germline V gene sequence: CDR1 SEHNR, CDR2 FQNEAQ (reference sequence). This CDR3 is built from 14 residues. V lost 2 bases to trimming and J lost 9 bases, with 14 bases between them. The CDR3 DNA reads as TGTGCCAGCAGCTTATCGGAGGGGTTTGGGCCCCAGCATTTT. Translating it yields CASSLSEGFGPQHF.